This T cell receptor (beta chain) derives from a study of cytomegalovirus exposure and HLA in healthy donors. Study conclusions and caveats: CMV serostatus stood as the only immune exposure information on hand.

Comments on this clone: Its antigen is unknown.

Trimming removed 7 bases at V and 9 bases at J, with 10 bases between. Germline CDR1 MDHEN, CDR2 SYDVKM. There are 12 residues in the CDR3. The PCR used 60 Vbeta and 13 Jbeta primers. Data came from immunoSEQ multiplex PCR; TCRdb stores just in-frame clones and leaves some out. The sample has about 160,000 clones, approximately 80% seen once; the top ten hold 1.9%. This rearrangement joins TRBV28 to TRBJ1-6; D remains unclear. This clonotype was sampled from a woman younger than 35 in good health and CMV-seronegative. Material: PBMCs. In nucleotides, the CDR3 is TGTGCCAGCATGGGTCCGGGTTCACCCCTCCACTTT. Its translation is CASMGPGSPLHF.